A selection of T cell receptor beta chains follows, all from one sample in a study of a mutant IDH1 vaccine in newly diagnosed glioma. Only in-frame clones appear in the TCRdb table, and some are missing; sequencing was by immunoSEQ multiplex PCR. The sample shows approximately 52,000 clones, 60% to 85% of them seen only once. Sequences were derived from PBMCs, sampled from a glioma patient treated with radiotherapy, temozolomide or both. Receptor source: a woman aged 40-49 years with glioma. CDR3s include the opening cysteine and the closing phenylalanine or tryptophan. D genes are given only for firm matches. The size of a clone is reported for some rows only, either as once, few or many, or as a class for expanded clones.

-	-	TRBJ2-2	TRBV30	CAWRGWVVPDGKNTGELFF	TGTGCCTGGAGGGGGTGGGTCGTACCGGACGGAAAAAACACCGGGGAGCTGTTTTTT
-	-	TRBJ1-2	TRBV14	CASSRSGTAYGYTF	TGTGCCAGCAGCCGATCCGGGACGGCCTATGGCTACACCTTC
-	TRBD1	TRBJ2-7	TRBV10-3	CAISAPTDRDEQYF	TGTGCCATCAGTGCCCCCACGGACAGGGACGAGCAGTACTTC
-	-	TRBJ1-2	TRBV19	CASRNYGYTF	TGTGCCAGTAGGAACTATGGCTACACCTTC
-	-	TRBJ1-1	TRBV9	CASSRGGTEAFF	TGTGCCAGCAGCCGTGGGGGCACTGAAGCTTTCTTT
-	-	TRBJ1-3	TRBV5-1	CASSTTGSGNTIYF	TGCGCCAGCAGCACAACAGGGTCTGGAAACACCATATATTTT
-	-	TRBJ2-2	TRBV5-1	CASSFHRDTWANTGELFF	TGCGCCAGCAGCTTCCATCGGGACACCTGGGCGAACACCGGGGAGCTGTTTTTT
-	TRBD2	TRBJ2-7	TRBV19	CASSIGRGSKWSYEQYF	TGTGCCAGTAGTATAGGGCGGGGGAGTAAATGGTCCTACGAGCAGTACTTC
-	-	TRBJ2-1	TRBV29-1	CSVALQRGEQFF	TGCAGCGTTGCACTACAGCGTGGAGAGCAGTTCTTC
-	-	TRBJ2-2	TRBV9	CASSGQHHTGELFF	TGTGCCAGCAGCGGCCAGCATCACACCGGGGAGCTGTTTTTT
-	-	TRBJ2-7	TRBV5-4	CASSPDPGSVFEQYF	TGTGCCAGCAGCCCGGACCCAGGGAGCGTCTTTGAGCAGTACTTC
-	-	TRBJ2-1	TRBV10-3	CAISQSGGDPGNEQFF	TGTGCCATCAGCCAGAGTGGGGGTGACCCGGGGAATGAGCAGTTCTTC
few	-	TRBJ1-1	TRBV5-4	CASSRVPNTEAFF	TGTGCCAGCAGCCGGGTACCGAACACTGAAGCTTTCTTT
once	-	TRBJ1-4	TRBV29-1	CSVWNEKLFF	TGCAGCGTTTGGAATGAAAAACTGTTTTTT
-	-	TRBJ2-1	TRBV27	CASWSRNEQFF	TGTGCCAGCTGGTCAAGGAATGAGCAGTTCTTC
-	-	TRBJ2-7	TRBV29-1	CSARDPPYEQYF	TGCAGCGCCAGAGATCCCCCCTACGAGCAGTACTTC
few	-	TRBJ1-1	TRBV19	CASSRGEALNTEAFF	TGTGCCAGTAGCCGCGGGGAGGCCCTAAACACTGAAGCTTTCTTT
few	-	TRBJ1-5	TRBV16	CASNRDTTNQPQHF	TGTGCCAGCAACCGGGACACGACGAATCAGCCCCAGCATTTT
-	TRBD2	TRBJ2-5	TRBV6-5	CATGTSGETQYF	TGTGCCACCGGGACTAGCGGGGAGACCCAGTACTTC
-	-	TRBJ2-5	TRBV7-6	CASSLATLGSQETQYF	TGTGCCAGCAGCTTAGCAACCTTAGGCTCTCAAGAGACCCAGTACTTC
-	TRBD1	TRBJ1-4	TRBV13	CASSHDRANEKLFF	TGTGCCAGCAGCCACGACAGGGCTAATGAAAAACTGTTTTTT
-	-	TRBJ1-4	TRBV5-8	CASSSYRQATNEKLFF	TGTGCCAGCAGCTCCTACCGACAGGCAACTAATGAAAAACTGTTTTTT
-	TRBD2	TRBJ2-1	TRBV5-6	CASSLPGGAGALNEQFF	TGTGCCAGCAGCTTGCCCGGGGGAGCGGGGGCTTTAAATGAGCAGTTCTTC
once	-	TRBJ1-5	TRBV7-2	CASSLGISQPQHF	TGTGCCAGCAGCTTAGGTATAAGTCAGCCCCAGCATTTT
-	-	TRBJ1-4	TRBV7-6	CASSPAREINEKLFF	TGTGCCAGCAGCCCCGCACGGGAGATAAATGAAAAACTGTTTTTT